This TCR beta chain was sequenced during a study of blood T cell repertoires in COVID-19. Study-wide context: The study drew acute and convalescent COVID-19 samples from the United States, Italy and Spain. PBMCs, B-cell-depleted T cells, or T cells provided the cDNA or gDNA that made up the material.

In the authors' methods: Scientists estimated how many nucleated cells there were by amplifying reference gene primers. Sequencing used immunoSEQ multiplex PCR; TCRdb keeps in-frame clones, though not all of them. That table is the source of V, J and clone size, and D and trimming were worked out from the DNA. The data contain under 200,000 clones, about 86% of them seen just once; the ten biggest clones take up around 8.2%. Trimming took 6 bases from V and 6 from J, leaving 9 bases between them. The CDR3 consists of 12 residues. Germline assignment: CDR1 WNHNN and CDR2 SYGVQD (reference sequence). The chain employs TRBV10-1 and TRBJ2-1; D is possibly TRBD2 (6 bases). The receptor's source is a man aged 60 to 75 with acute or convalescent COVID-19. Sample: peripheral blood. The CDR3 coding sequence is TGCGCCAGCAGCCTTAGCGGCAATGAGCAGTTCTTC. Translated, it gives CASSLSGNEQFF.